A selection of T cell receptor beta chains follows, all from one sample in a study of T-cell reconstitution after alpha-beta-depleted transplantation in children. TCRdb ran MiXCR on the PCR reads and lists one entry per CDR3 protein. Here the sample spans approximately 500,000 distinct CDR3 sequences, more than 9% being singletons. Sequencing used PBMCs, obtained before TCRalphabeta/CD19-depleted stem cell transplant. All receptors come from a child under 10 years old with inherited bone marrow failure, due to receive a stem cell transplant. Both conserved end residues are part of each CDR3.

j_gene: TRBJ2-7; v_gene: TRBV7-2; CDR3aa: CASSLDPGGSYYEQYF
j_gene: TRBJ2-3; v_gene: TRBV20-1; CDR3aa: CSASGASGTTDTQYF
j_gene: TRBJ2-1; v_gene: TRBV5-8; CDR3aa: CASSLVGRGLNEQFF
j_gene: TRBJ2-3; v_gene: TRBV6-5; CDR3aa: CASSSPLGGTQYF
j_gene: TRBJ2-7; v_gene: TRBV7-6; CDR3aa: CASSARDGGRDEQYF
j_gene: TRBJ2-1; v_gene: TRBV25-1; CDR3aa: CASSPRTERFNEQFF
j_gene: TRBJ2-4; v_gene: TRBV20-1; CDR3aa: CSAKPGHLAKNIQYF
j_gene: TRBJ2-7; v_gene: TRBV5-1; CDR3aa: CASSLRSGQGTYEQYF
j_gene: TRBJ1-2; v_gene: TRBV10-3; CDR3aa: CAISDQAVWGYTF
j_gene: TRBJ1-2; v_gene: TRBV20-1; CDR3aa: CSARDEADGYTF
j_gene: TRBJ1-1; v_gene: TRBV7-1; CDR3aa: CASSYGGGGMNTEAFF
j_gene: TRBJ2-1; v_gene: TRBV2; CDR3aa: CASCRLAGDNEQFF
j_gene: TRBJ2-2; v_gene: TRBV12-3/TRBV12-4; CDR3aa: CAITLGLAGLTGELFF
j_gene: TRBJ2-7; v_gene: TRBV27; CDR3aa: CASSSPSAMGEQYF
j_gene: TRBJ2-1; v_gene: TRBV4-2; CDR3aa: CASSQASGSSYNEQFF
j_gene: TRBJ2-7; v_gene: TRBV4-3; CDR3aa: CASSQDPTLAGEIYEQYF
j_gene: TRBJ2-4; v_gene: TRBV18; CDR3aa: CASSPPRTEYIQYF
j_gene: TRBJ2-1; v_gene: TRBV19; CDR3aa: CASSAGLAAGDEQFF
j_gene: TRBJ2-1; v_gene: TRBV29-1; CDR3aa: CSADLAGRELNEQFF
j_gene: TRBJ2-5; v_gene: TRBV6-5; CDR3aa: CASSGVQETQYF
j_gene: TRBJ2-3; v_gene: TRBV10-3; CDR3aa: CAISDRLAGVTDTQYF
j_gene: TRBJ1-3; v_gene: TRBV19; CDR3aa: CASSKRSLGNTIYF
j_gene: TRBJ2-3; v_gene: TRBV10-1; CDR3aa: CASSDPPRGTDTQYF
j_gene: TRBJ2-7; v_gene: TRBV5-1; CDR3aa: CASSYDREAYEQYF
j_gene: TRBJ2-1; v_gene: TRBV7-8; CDR3aa: CASSSGLAGGLRDEQFF
j_gene: TRBJ2-3; v_gene: TRBV20-1; CDR3aa: CSARGMSGDTQYF
j_gene: TRBJ2-7; v_gene: TRBV14; CDR3aa: CASSQYRTGIYEQYF
j_gene: TRBJ2-7; v_gene: TRBV12-3/TRBV12-4; CDR3aa: CASAYSGISYEQYF
j_gene: TRBJ2-5; v_gene: TRBV7-9; CDR3aa: CASSSRKMRQETQYF
j_gene: TRBJ2-5; v_gene: TRBV9; CDR3aa: CASSALQGPGETQYF
j_gene: TRBJ2-1; v_gene: TRBV5-1; CDR3aa: CASTGGGYNEQFF
j_gene: TRBJ1-2; v_gene: TRBV4-3; CDR3aa: CASSYNTGSYGYTF
j_gene: TRBJ2-2; v_gene: TRBV7-9; CDR3aa: CASSGLAKNTGELFF
j_gene: TRBJ2-7; v_gene: TRBV7-2; CDR3aa: CASSLVSGQLYEQYF
j_gene: TRBJ2-1; v_gene: TRBV12-3/TRBV12-4; CDR3aa: CASRPGQGAAEQFF
j_gene: TRBJ2-2; v_gene: TRBV4-3; CDR3aa: CASSQESGELFF
j_gene: TRBJ2-2; v_gene: TRBV30; CDR3aa: CAWSVPGRAFGELFF
j_gene: TRBJ2-2; v_gene: TRBV29-1; CDR3aa: CSHTGTTGELFF
j_gene: TRBJ2-1; v_gene: TRBV7-9; CDR3aa: CASSLFLVRNEQFF
j_gene: TRBJ2-3; v_gene: TRBV12-3/TRBV12-4; CDR3aa: CASRRIAGGPSDTQYF
j_gene: TRBJ2-1; v_gene: TRBV27; CDR3aa: CASSGPGGGRAGEQFF
j_gene: TRBJ2-1; v_gene: TRBV3-1; CDR3aa: CASSQDGPAGEGDEQFF
j_gene: TRBJ2-7; v_gene: TRBV12-3/TRBV12-4; CDR3aa: CASSLVTQGYEQYF
j_gene: TRBJ2-3; v_gene: TRBV7-9; CDR3aa: CASSLQGQLRTDTQYF
j_gene: TRBJ2-5; v_gene: TRBV29-1; CDR3aa: CSVGRLAVQETQYF
j_gene: TRBJ2-5; v_gene: TRBV5-1; CDR3aa: CASSLDPRESQYF
j_gene: TRBJ2-1; v_gene: TRBV21-1; CDR3aa: CASSPDSTLAGPNEQFF
j_gene: TRBJ2-7; v_gene: TRBV10-3; CDR3aa: CAISDPGQESSYEQYF
j_gene: TRBJ2-3; v_gene: TRBV11-2; CDR3aa: CASRPPFHTDTQYF
j_gene: TRBJ1-5; v_gene: TRBV6-2/TRBV6-3; CDR3aa: CASSYSPYSNQPQHF
j_gene: TRBJ2-2; v_gene: TRBV5-5; CDR3aa: CASSLGGRQNTGELFF
j_gene: TRBJ2-3; v_gene: TRBV20-1; CDR3aa: CSARDGARDRGTDTQYF
j_gene: TRBJ2-1; v_gene: TRBV2; CDR3aa: CASSLAGERNEQFF